This T cell receptor (beta chain) stems from a study of cytomegalovirus exposure and HLA in healthy donors. With 60 Vbeta and 13 Jbeta primers, the PCR was carried out. Assay used: immunoSEQ multiplex PCR; TCRdb lists only in-frame clones, some missing. The sample shows around 130,000 clones, roughly 74% of them seen only once. Germline-derived CDR1 and CDR2 are MGHRA and YSYEKL. The CDR3 runs to 18 residues. Trimming took 4 bases from V and 6 from J; bases not matched to a gene: 19. The sequenced sample consisted of PBMCs. This rearrangement joins TRBV4-1 to TRBJ2-7, with 9 positions matching TRBD2. This sequence was found in a woman aged 50 to 60 in good health and CMV-seropositive. The CDR3 reads CASSPHLRRGGLLAEQYF. The DNA for the CDR3 is TGCGCCAGCAGCCCTCATCTACGGCGGGGGGGCCTGTTAGCCGAGCAGTACTTC.